This T cell receptor beta chain was captured by sequencing in a study of molecular identifiers for immune sequencing clone quantification (dated by TCRdb to between 2017 and 2018). Describing the broader study: For a replicate experiment, the RNA from either approximately 20,000 or 100,000 naive CD8 T cells was divided into five aliquots, and four of those aliquots went on to sequencing. The study was a methods study using CD8 T cells to benchmark molecular-identifier clustering-based TCR repertoire sequencing (MIDCIRS) and TCR RNA copy counting.

This clonotype came up many times. Its antigen has not been determined. Base qualities are not provided; no much larger clone lies one nucleotide away. The germline V gene encodes CDR1 SGHTA and CDR2 FQGNSA. Trimming removed 0 bases from V and 2 bases from J; the gene matches leave 8 bases unexplained. The CDR3 measures 17 amino acids from cysteine to phenylalanine. Here the CDR3 DNA is all that survives: 51 bases in frame from base 1. Results and caveats for the whole study, not just this receptor: A single cell's worth of spiked-in Jurkat TCR RNA was reported detectable even among 750,000 to 1,000,000 naive CD8 T cells. When barcode sub-clustering was omitted, TCR diversity was inflated by chimeric consensus sequences, with chimeras reaching as high as 47%. Naive libraries contained spiked-in Jurkat TCR RNA (approximately nine copies' worth), which is not part of the donor repertoire. Identical TCR molecules sharing a barcode could cause highly expanded clone sizes to be underestimated. Approximately 3 recovered TCR RNA copies per cell were obtained by modeling, versus 9 to 10 by digital PCR, implying a capture efficiency of about 30%. In CMV-specific effector cells, clones with more than 20 RNA copies accounted for over 97% of molecules, whereas in naive cells such clones accounted for under 1%.

The library came from PCR. TCRdb names Illumina HiSeq 4000 as the instrument used. Preparation of bulk TCR libraries followed a previously described approach, with the TCR primers listed in Table S5. Purification of total RNA was performed with the Qiagen AllPrep DNA/RNA kit. Reads from multiple sequencing runs of the same library were pooled before analysis. In the authors' own workflow: Reads were retained only if the reads had an exact TCR constant sequence, and the retained reads were trimmed to 150 nt and grouped according to their 12-nt molecular barcodes. Reads inside each barcode group were sub-clustered using a 15% Levenshtein threshold, and a quality-weighted consensus sequence was constructed for each RNA molecule. Non-functional sequences were excluded, and lower-count sequences lying one edit away from another sequence were also excluded. Based on fitting two negative binomial distributions, any barcode sub-cluster with under 20% of the maximum read count was discarded. TCRdb reworked the public reads: Q25 trimming with fastp, MiXCR clone assembly, productive beta chains retained. Rows are combined by CDR3 protein, so each entry shows the most common genes and DNA. Here the V and J calls rest on TCRdb's processing, not on the authors' analysis. Across this sample there are tens of thousands of distinct CDR3 sequences, with 17% seen only once. The ten top clones hold about 0.93% of the sample.

Libraries of naive CD8 T cells were built from anywhere between about 19,000 and 1,100,000 sorted cells, with 10%, 30% or 50% of the purified RNA used. Naive CD8 T cells, defined as CD8+CD4-CCR7+CD45RA+, were FACS-sorted into RLT Plus buffer on a BD FACSAria II. Detection sensitivity was tested by spiking Jurkat RNA equal to some 11 TCR copies' worth into samples containing 20,000-1,000,000 naive CD8 T cells. Enrichment of CD8 T cells was performed with RosetteSep CD8+ T Cell Enrichment Cocktail and Ficoll-Paque, after which ACK red cell lysis was carried out. This chain is built from TRBV7-2 and TRBJ2-7, and 9 junction bases match TRBD2. Input material: naive CD8+ T cells from blood, with Jurkat cell RNA spiked in. Read against the paper, the sample's cell subset or site label means: FACS-sorted CD8+CD4-CCR7+CD45RA+ naive T cells. The sequence was obtained from a human donor in good health. Some libraries in this study had Jurkat cell RNA spiked in. The CDR3 in this case is CASSLARGTSTAYEQYF. The DNA sequence is TGTGCCAGCAGCTTAGCCCGGGGGACTAGCACCGCCTACGAGCAGTACTTC.